The entry below describes one T cell receptor beta chain. No cognate antigen has been identified for it. The record has no base qualities; no much larger clone is one base away. Libraries came from the immunoSEQ multiplex PCR assay. A mixture of 60 forward primers for TCR Vbeta segments and 13 reverse primers for TCR Jbeta segments was used in the multiplex PCR. A multiplex PCR assay on genomic DNA amplified the CDR3 region of rearranged TCR beta genes. Amplified TCR beta libraries were sequenced as 87-base-pair reads on the Illumina HiSeq System. The authors' analysis ran thus. A later analysis counted 65 million to 90 million unique TCR beta chains across the 550 to 700 repertoires, and 10 million to 11 million of these chains were shared by at least two donors. Raw reads were error-corrected and collapsed into unique sequences by a nearest-neighbor algorithm in which closely related sequences were merged to remove PCR and sequencing errors. To assign V, D and J gene segments, CDR3 sequences were aligned to IMGT reference sequences. For a sequence to be retained, at least a six-nucleotide match to both a V gene segment and a J gene segment was required. Rearrangements were called productive when the CDR3 lacked stop codons and stayed in frame with V and J; all others were non-productive. CDR3 was defined according to IMGT convention as the region running from the second conserved V-encoded cysteine to the conserved J-encoded phenylalanine. The earlier analysis of about 500 of the donors excluded sequences that lacked an unambiguous match to a single V gene segment. An earlier analysis of some 610 of the donors called V segments functional above 56.7% productive rearrangements and segregating when the between-donor standard deviation exceeded 5%. A statistical classification framework was built for diagnosing cytomegalovirus status from the catalog of TCR beta chain sequences. A later analysis assigned V and J genes by comparing TCR nucleotide sequences with IMGT/GENE-DB human TR gene sequences. Using the TCRdist pipeline, a later analysis assigned CDR3 sequences along with most-parsimonious VDJ recombination scenarios. In a later analysis, each TCR beta chain was defined by its CDR3 amino acid sequence together with its V-gene family, and reads without a unique V-gene family were excluded. A later analysis removed roughly 590 highly shared, low-generation-probability nucleotide sequences to deal with suspected cross-contamination and a sequencing artifact. For each public chain, a later analysis derived a clonal expansion index from normalized ranks of inferred template counts within each repertoire. In a later analysis, generation probabilities were computed with a VDJ recombination model fitted to out-of-frame rearrangements, and the resulting probabilities were checked against IGoR. Hypergeometric tests were used in a later analysis to score TCR-TCR, TCR-HLA and TCR-CMV co-occurrence, with a repertoire-size bias correction applied to the TCR pairs. False discovery rates were estimated in a later analysis by permuting HLA or CMV assignments 20 times. In a later analysis, co-occurring TCRs were grouped using DBSCAN, and TCRdist sequence similarity was added for clustering within HLA-allele-positive subsets. Co-occurrence clustering excluded repertoires with fewer than 30,000 or more than 120,000 public chains, plus five with anomalous nucleotide sharing. The table comes from immuneACCESS by way of TCRdb, which keeps in-frame sequences with V and J called. Part of the clones is missing from these tables; in studies checked, under half for an unresolved V gene and the rest for unknown reasons. The DNA gave D and trimming, while V, J and clone size come from that table. Recorded for this sample are about 100,000 clones; about 59% of them occurred a single time. The ten largest clonotypes hold less than 4.5% of the sample.

At the junction V is shortened by 4 bases and J by 2 bases, with 20 bases in between. The CDR3 measures 17 amino acids from cysteine to phenylalanine. The read is trimmed to its CDR3 DNA, 51 bases read in frame from base 1. The cohort was made up of several hundred healthy bone marrow donors. Cohort members were all nominally healthy when sampled, although unrecorded immune exposures were likely present. The donor tested CMV seropositive and was one of the 289 seropositive cohort members. Each donor provided a peripheral blood sample, and peripheral blood mononuclear cells were used for TCR beta sequencing. The Qiagen DNeasy Blood Extraction Kit was used to extract genomic DNA from the blood cell samples. These data belong to a study of cytomegalovirus exposure and HLA in healthy donors (dated by TCRdb to about 2017). General notes on the study: An earlier analysis of fewer than 750 of the donors reported about 300 Gb of sequence data and around 110 million unique TCR beta sequences obtained from approximately 180 million T cells. A separate validation cohort of 100 to 150 different subjects was used in addition to the roughly 700-subject first cohort. In a later analysis, previously published TCR beta repertoires from about 640 donors were re-analyzed and high-resolution HLA genotyping was added so that TCR occurrence patterns could be studied. In the later analysis, no new phenotypic data were used to find candidate immune exposures; instead, reliance was placed on TCR beta sequences and their occurrence across donors. Alongside the repertoire data, information on donor age, sex, ethnicity and CMV serostatus was compiled. Roughly 320 gigabases of sequencing data and approximately 91 million unique TCR sequences made up an early release that covered approximately 620 HLA-typed donors. HLA typing included class I and class II loci at four-digit resolution. All discovery cohort repertoires had been generated on a single sequencing platform. High-throughput TCR immunosequencing, statistical association of individual TCRs with disease status, and machine learning were combined to predict cytomegalovirus infection status. About five DR-DQ haplotypes were treated as single units for association and clustering because of strong linkage in the cohort. The T cell repertoires of 700 or so subjects were profiled by immunosequencing and related to cytomegalovirus serostatus. Among a few hundred genotyped donors of the cohort, an average of roughly 240,000 unique TCR beta nucleotide sequences were sequenced per donor, roughly 18% of them non-productive. Of the approximately 400 genotyped donors, over 70% fell in the genetic ancestry cluster associated with self-reported Caucasian donors. To decide whether each TCR beta V gene segment behaved as functional or pseudogenic, an earlier analysis of some 600 of the donors relied on high-throughput TCR beta sequencing. Typing coverage varied by locus: about 620-630 donors for A, B, C, DRB1 and DQB1; 522 for DQA1; more than 600 for DPA1; more than 450 for DPB1. The aim of the study was to test whether cataloging public T cell receptors could identify signatures of past pathogen exposure. A later genetic analysis took genome-wide SNP genotypes for about three fifths of the 666 donors and used that subset as a discovery cohort.

General findings and caveats noted by the study authors: Sequencing depth was assumed to be roughly uniform across donors in the presence/absence analyses, though that assumption may not hold. The authors suggested that the approach could potentially be generalized to other disease states and immunological phenotypes. At a false discovery rate of 0.05, a later analysis linked 16,951 TCR beta sequences to specific HLA alleles. While some public TCRs were present in many individuals, most TCR sequences turned up only very rarely across donors. In an earlier analysis of over 550 of the donors, most TCR beta V segments were observed in productive rearrangements about 90% or about 30% of the time, broadly matching IMGT annotations. In a later analysis, most CMV-associated TCR beta chains were found to appear HLA-restricted, with HLA associations seemingly driven largely by CMV exposure. Assigning TCR associations to individual alleles was difficult when HLA alleles, especially DR and DQ, strongly co-occurred. In a later genetic analysis, a missense DCLRE1C variant was associated with V-gene and J-gene trimming of TCR beta chains, and the association was replicated in an independent cohort. In vitro tests confirmed that a few of the cytomegalovirus-associated TCR beta chains recognize cytomegalovirus antigens. In a later analysis, HLA-associated TCR beta chains showed more clonal expansion and lower generation probabilities than non-associated chains that were equally common. Only TCR beta chains were sequenced in this cohort, and the absence of alpha or paired-chain data limited detectable features. A cluster of highly shared sequence variants was judged likely to represent a technical artifact of the sequencing pipeline. A further reported finding was that TCR beta sequences accurately predicted the HLA-A and HLA-B alleles for most subjects in the first cohort. Some IMGT-functional V segments, including TRBV6-2 and TRBV6-3, could not be told apart with the 87-base-pair reads, so those segments were excluded. In the study, 150 to 200 TCR beta chains were listed as associated with cytomegalovirus. Because HLA typing was unavailable for some donors at each locus, only the typed subset was used in association tests. About 17 rarely observed V segments, including chromosome 9 orphons, were excluded from the earlier analysis of several hundred of the donors because counts were too low. According to a later analysis, parvovirus B19, influenza, CMV and Epstein-Barr virus appeared linked to several top co-occurrence clusters. Linkage disequilibrium might explain the correlated functional status among segregating V segments, but an unknown experimental factor could not be excluded. CMV serostatus was the only immune exposure information available for the cohort. In a later analysis, the rate of TCR association differed among HLA loci, with DRB1 alleles having the most associated TCRs and HLA-C alleles having the fewest. The classifier was reported to diagnose cytomegalovirus status with high specificity and sensitivity in both the original cohort and the validation cohort. Compared with the approximately 600-donor mean, donors in an Asian-associated ancestry cluster had fewer N-insertions in productive TCRs, according to a later genetic analysis.

The sequence links TRBV23-1 to TRBJ2-5, and TRBD2 may be the D gene, going by 6 matching bases. TRBV23-1 is an ORF, with its function uncertain. Sequenced: PBMCs. The source of this sequence is a man aged 25-40 years in good health and CMV-seropositive. The DNA sequence is TGCGCCAGCAGTCCCACATTTTCGGGGGTGGTTCAAGAGACCCAGTACTTC. Its protein product is CASSPTFSGVVQETQYF.